What follows is one TCR beta chain and its context. Its target is not known. The J segment lost 10 bases and the V segment lost 5 bases, leaving 8 bases of the junction unmatched. There are 13 residues in the CDR3. The germline V gene encodes CDR1 LNHNV and CDR2 YYDKDF (reference sequence). The sample originates from a study of blood T cells in healthy people across ages. Study-wide points: Versus aged donors, long-lived donors had higher diversity and more naive CD4+ cells. Measured against age, TCR beta diversity per million T cells decreased in a roughly linear manner.

Healthy Caucasian individuals from Russia aged roughly 6 to 95 were enrolled as donors. A second about 7 to 11 cycle PCR used barcoded and J-beta primers. TCRdb reprocessed the 5' RACE reads via MiXCR and lists one record per CDR3 protein. Among about 680,000 distinct CDR3 sequences, about half were seen once, and the ten largest hold 30% to 40%. The sequencing sample was made of blood. The rearrangement joins TRBV15 to TRBJ2-4; 7 bases line up with TRBD2. The TCR sequence derives from an older woman in good health. CDR3 sequence: CATSGVPGGIQYF. Here the CDR3 DNA reads TGTGCCACCAGCGGAGTTCCCGGGGGGATTCAGTACTTC. Complete variable domain (other parts from reference TRBV15 and TRBJ2-4): DAMVIQNPRYQVTQFGKPVTLSCSQTLNHNVMYWYQQKSSQAPKLLFHYYDKDFNNEADTPDNFQSRRPNTSFCFLDIRSPGLGDTAMYLCATSGVPGGIQYFGAGTRLSVL.